Sequencing of this T cell receptor beta chain was carried out in a study of blood T cell repertoires in COVID-19. Sequencing used immunoSEQ multiplex PCR; TCRdb keeps in-frame clones, though not all of them. The sample includes approximately 280,000 clones, around nine tenths of them seen just once. CDR3 length equals 19 residues. V gave up 1 base and J gave up 2 bases; unmatched junction bases: 11. The germline CDR1 and CDR2 sequences are SEHNR and FQNEAQ (reference sequence). Specimen: peripheral blood. The sequence was collected from a man between 35 and 55 years old with acute or convalescent COVID-19. This rearrangement joins TRBV7-9 to TRBJ2-3, with 11 bases aligning to TRBD1. The CDR3 spells CASSLVPGTGGLDTDTQYF. CDR3 DNA sequence: TGTGCCAGCAGCTTAGTACCCGGGACAGGGGGATTAGACACAGATACGCAGTATTTT.